Listed below are T cell receptor beta chains from one sample, sequenced in a study of shared clonotypes between healthy human individuals. The table came from immunoSEQ multiplex PCR; TCRdb's copy has only in-frame clones and leaves some out. The data hold 470,000 or so clones, with 60% to 80% observed a single time. The sample taken for sequencing was PBMCs. The receptors shown here come from a woman in her 40s in good health. Some clones in this sample may be carry-over from other donors' samples. CDR3s include the opening cysteine and the closing phenylalanine or tryptophan. The order of the fields is CDR3 length, J gene, clone size, V gene, CDR3 protein. Expanded clones are given a class, and other clones once, few, many or no size at all.

CDR3 length: 15
J gene: TRBJ2-3
clone size: -
V gene: TRBV4-1
CDR3 protein: CASSLRVNRVDTQYF

CDR3 length: 14
J gene: TRBJ1-2
clone size: -
V gene: TRBV5-1
CDR3 protein: CASNPSGALYGYTF

CDR3 length: 16
J gene: TRBJ1-1
clone size: -
V gene: TRBV5-1
CDR3 protein: CASSLAGTTGRTEAFF

CDR3 length: 15
J gene: TRBJ1-1
clone size: few
V gene: TRBV28
CDR3 protein: CASSLSGGLGTEAFF

CDR3 length: 15
J gene: TRBJ1-4
clone size: -
V gene: TRBV28
CDR3 protein: CASSAAGVPNEKLFF

CDR3 length: 13
J gene: TRBJ2-3
clone size: -
V gene: TRBV10-3
CDR3 protein: CAISDPEADTQYF

CDR3 length: 18
J gene: TRBJ2-1
clone size: -
V gene: TRBV6-1
CDR3 protein: CASSEEGLAGGIYNEQFF

CDR3 length: 15
J gene: TRBJ2-1
clone size: -
V gene: TRBV2
CDR3 protein: CASSEVAGGTNEQFF

CDR3 length: 14
J gene: TRBJ2-7
clone size: -
V gene: TRBV11-2
CDR3 protein: CASSLSRSTYEQYF

CDR3 length: 12
J gene: TRBJ2-1
clone size: -
V gene: TRBV29-1
CDR3 protein: CSAREGGNEQFF

CDR3 length: 16
J gene: TRBJ2-3
clone size: -
V gene: TRBV11-2
CDR3 protein: CASSLVRASRPDTQYF

CDR3 length: 14
J gene: TRBJ2-5
clone size: -
V gene: TRBV5-1
CDR3 protein: CASTLQSFQETQYF

CDR3 length: 14
J gene: TRBJ1-6
clone size: -
V gene: TRBV5-1
CDR3 protein: CASSFRDDNSPLHF

CDR3 length: 15
J gene: TRBJ2-3
clone size: -
V gene: TRBV28
CDR3 protein: CASRRLAGDTDTQYF

CDR3 length: 15
J gene: TRBJ2-1
clone size: -
V gene: TRBV18
CDR3 protein: CASSPRGSSYNEQFF

CDR3 length: 12
J gene: TRBJ1-5
clone size: -
V gene: TRBV19
CDR3 protein: CASSIIDQPQHF

CDR3 length: 15
J gene: TRBJ2-7
clone size: -
V gene: TRBV28
CDR3 protein: CASSLLAGGAGEQYF

CDR3 length: 15
J gene: TRBJ2-1
clone size: -
V gene: TRBV28
CDR3 protein: CASGLLAGAYNEQFF

CDR3 length: 12
J gene: TRBJ2-3
clone size: -
V gene: TRBV28
CDR3 protein: CASSLQWDTQYF

CDR3 length: 14
J gene: TRBJ1-5
clone size: -
V gene: TRBV27
CDR3 protein: CASSPLQRGQPQHF

CDR3 length: 18
J gene: TRBJ2-6
clone size: -
V gene: TRBV4-3
CDR3 protein: CASSQVPPGSSGANVLTF

CDR3 length: 16
J gene: TRBJ2-7
clone size: few
V gene: TRBV4-2
CDR3 protein: CASSQVTSGFAYEQYF

CDR3 length: 15
J gene: TRBJ1-6
clone size: -
V gene: TRBV11-2
CDR3 protein: CASSPDGAYNSPLHF

CDR3 length: 15
J gene: TRBJ2-1
clone size: -
V gene: TRBV7-9
CDR3 protein: CASSSRLAEGLEQFF

CDR3 length: 12
J gene: TRBJ2-2
clone size: -
V gene: TRBV7-9
CDR3 protein: CASSLGVGELFF

CDR3 length: 19
J gene: TRBJ2-4
clone size: -
V gene: TRBV4-2
CDR3 protein: CASSQEPAGAFLAKNIQYF

CDR3 length: 14
J gene: TRBJ2-6
clone size: -
V gene: TRBV5-1
CDR3 protein: CASSLDPGANVLTF

CDR3 length: 13
J gene: TRBJ1-1
clone size: once
V gene: TRBV12-5
CDR3 protein: CASGPGQGSRAFF

CDR3 length: 17
J gene: TRBJ2-6
clone size: once
V gene: TRBV4-1
CDR3 protein: CASSQRQGARGANVLTF

CDR3 length: 15
J gene: TRBJ2-7
clone size: few
V gene: TRBV5-1
CDR3 protein: CASRPTPGSSYEQYF

CDR3 length: 14
J gene: TRBJ2-1
clone size: -
V gene: TRBV6-5
CDR3 protein: CASSEARERDEQFF

CDR3 length: 15
J gene: TRBJ2-7
clone size: many
V gene: TRBV4-3
CDR3 protein: CASSQQAGWSYEQYF

CDR3 length: 15
J gene: TRBJ2-1
clone size: -
V gene: TRBV7-2
CDR3 protein: CASRTGASSYNEQFF

CDR3 length: 13
J gene: TRBJ2-7
clone size: -
V gene: TRBV10-1
CDR3 protein: CAGAGVSSYEQYF

CDR3 length: 12
J gene: TRBJ2-1
clone size: -
V gene: TRBV30
CDR3 protein: CAWSAGTESQFF

CDR3 length: 13
J gene: TRBJ1-2
clone size: medium-sized
V gene: TRBV9
CDR3 protein: CASSASKNYGYTF

CDR3 length: 12
J gene: TRBJ2-2
clone size: few
V gene: TRBV29-1
CDR3 protein: CSVVPFAGELFF

CDR3 length: 15
J gene: TRBJ2-5
clone size: -
V gene: TRBV7-9
CDR3 protein: CASSLASAGGETQYF

CDR3 length: 17
J gene: TRBJ2-7
clone size: -
V gene: TRBV5-6
CDR3 protein: CASINYPGQGIPYEQYF

CDR3 length: 14
J gene: TRBJ1-1
clone size: -
V gene: TRBV6-5
CDR3 protein: CASSYSIQATEAFF

CDR3 length: 14
J gene: TRBJ2-1
clone size: many
V gene: TRBV29-1
CDR3 protein: CSVGVGTGVNEQFF

CDR3 length: 16
J gene: TRBJ2-5
clone size: -
V gene: TRBV2
CDR3 protein: CASRELPGTGQETQYF

CDR3 length: 15
J gene: TRBJ2-5
clone size: -
V gene: TRBV15
CDR3 protein: CATSRTYGTEETQYF

CDR3 length: 15
J gene: TRBJ1-1
clone size: -
V gene: TRBV4-1
CDR3 protein: CASSQVGTGNTEAFF

CDR3 length: 15
J gene: TRBJ2-5
clone size: -
V gene: TRBV15
CDR3 protein: CATSRDSSSRETQYF

CDR3 length: 11
J gene: TRBJ2-5
clone size: once
V gene: TRBV2
CDR3 protein: CASRDAGTQYF

CDR3 length: 13
J gene: TRBJ1-1
clone size: many
V gene: TRBV5-1
CDR3 protein: CASRAGEWTEAFF

CDR3 length: 13
J gene: TRBJ1-2
clone size: few
V gene: TRBV4-1
CDR3 protein: CASSDRAIYGYTF

CDR3 length: 21
J gene: TRBJ2-1
clone size: -
V gene: TRBV28
CDR3 protein: CASSLFQTSGRARYRVTEQFF

CDR3 length: 14
J gene: TRBJ2-7
clone size: -
V gene: TRBV6-5
CDR3 protein: CASSGAWGSYEQYF

CDR3 length: 14
J gene: TRBJ2-5
clone size: -
V gene: TRBV5-8
CDR3 protein: CASSLRDGVETQYF

CDR3 length: 13
J gene: TRBJ2-7
clone size: -
V gene: TRBV29-1
CDR3 protein: CSGGGQSIYEQYF

CDR3 length: 14
J gene: TRBJ1-5
clone size: -
V gene: TRBV19
CDR3 protein: CASSMGQLNQPQHF